What follows describes a single T cell receptor beta chain. The sample comes from a study of blood T cell repertoires in COVID-19. At the level of the study: Sites in the United States, Italy and Spain provided acute and convalescent COVID-19 samples. T cells, B-cell-depleted T cells, or PBMCs provided the cDNA or gDNA that served as material.

Study processing details: It was from reference gene primer amplification that nucleated cell counts were estimated. Some clones are missing from TCRdb's copy, which holds only in-frame ones; the method was immunoSEQ multiplex PCR. Clonal size and the V and J genes are those of that table, whereas D and trimming came from the DNA. This table has about 200,000 clones, around 90% appearing once. This clonotype was sampled from a man aged 60 to 75 who had recovered from COVID-19. Sequencing was performed on peripheral blood.

In DNA, the CDR3 is TGTGCCAGCAGTTCAAGAACAGCAACTAGCGGGAGTCCTTACAATGAGCAGTTCTTC. Encoded protein: CASSSRTATSGSPYNEQFF. This chain connects TRBV27 to TRBJ2-1; 11 bases are shared with TRBD2. The V segment lost 4 bases and the J segment 4 bases; nucleotides outside the gene matches: 15. Looked up from germline, CDR1 is MNHEY and CDR2 is SMNVEV (reference sequence). The length of the CDR3 is 19 residues.